This T cell receptor (beta chain) was identified in a study of beta chain features in type 1 diabetes. Study-level points and caveats: Among all four CD4+ subsets, Type 1 diabetes patients had TCRB CDR3s that were moderately but significantly shorter. Relative to healthy donors, patients appeared to have naive, central memory and Treg TCRB repertoires that were more similar.

TCRB transcripts that were expressed got sequenced, as all of the isolated RNA had been reverse transcribed. Clones were sequenced by immunoSEQ multiplex PCR, and TCRdb holds only the in-frame ones, with some missing. The sample includes a few hundred thousand clones, approximately 31% of them seen just once. This clone was seen only a few times. Its specificity is not known. Germline V gene sequence: CDR1 SEHNR, CDR2 FQNEAQ (reference sequence). V shed 3 bases, J shed 5 bases, and the junction held 3 bases outside the gene matches. The CDR3 is 15 residues long. Sequenced input: naive CD4+ T cells from blood. The gene calls are TRBV7-9 and TRBJ2-1; TRBD2 agrees at 11 bases. This receptor was taken from a man younger than 35 in good health. Here the CDR3 reads CASSLALAGDNEQFF. The CDR3 DNA reads TGTGCCAGCAGCTTGGCACTAGCGGGAGACAATGAGCAGTTCTTC.